A selection of T cell receptor beta chains follows, all from one sample in a study of blood T cell repertoires in COVID-19. The repertoire was sequenced with immunoSEQ multiplex PCR; TCRdb's copy has only in-frame clones and lacks some. This sample has about 150,000 clones; nearly 80% occur once, and the top ten carry under 2%. The sequenced sample consisted of peripheral blood. The receptors come from a man of 80 years or more with acute or convalescent COVID-19. Both conserved end residues are part of each CDR3. A D gene is named only where the DNA matches it firmly. Size tells how often a clone was seen (once, few, many) or the class of an expanded clone, and some rows leave it out.

j_call | v_call | d_call | clone_size | cdr3_nt | cdr3_aa
TRBJ2-2 | TRBV25-1 | TRBD1 | . | TGTGCCAGCAAACCGGGACAGGGGTTTTACACCGGGGAGCTGTTTTTT | CASKPGQGFYTGELFF
TRBJ1-5 | TRBV6-5 | TRBD1 | . | TGTGCCAGCAGTTGGACAGGGGGTTTCAATCAGCCCCAGCATTTT | CASSWTGGFNQPQHF
TRBJ2-5 | TRBV6-2/TRBV6-3 | . | few | TGTGCCAGCAGTTACTCCCCCCAAGAGCAAGAGACCCAGTACTTC | CASSYSPQEQETQYF
TRBJ1-2 | TRBV7-9 | . | . | TGTGCCAGCAGCTCTACCCACTATGGCTACACCTTC | CASSSTHYGYTF
TRBJ1-1 | TRBV18 | . | . | TGTGCCAGCTCACCACCGTCAGGGATGAACACTGAAGCTTTCTTT | CASSPPSGMNTEAFF
TRBJ1-2 | TRBV9 | TRBD1 | once | TGTGCCAGCAGCGTCGGGACAGGCTTTAACTATGGCTACACCTTC | CASSVGTGFNYGYTF
TRBJ1-4 | TRBV5-3 | TRBD1 | . | TGTGCCAGAAGCTCCCATACCGGGACAGAAGATGAAAAACTGTTTTTT | CARSSHTGTEDEKLFF
TRBJ1-3 | TRBV7-6 | . | . | TGTGCCAGCAGCTTAGCGGCCTCTGGAAACACCATATATTTT | CASSLAASGNTIYF
TRBJ1-2 | TRBV5-1 | TRBD1 | . | TGCGCCAGCAGCTTTTCCGACAGGGGATTCTATGGCTACACCTTC | CASSFSDRGFYGYTF
TRBJ2-1 | TRBV15 | TRBD1 | . | TGTGCCACCAGAACTTCAGGGGGCGGCTCCTACAATGAGCAGTTCTTC | CATRTSGGGSYNEQFF
TRBJ1-6 | TRBV28 | TRBD1 | . | TGTGCCAGCACCGCACAGGGGAATTCACCCCTCCACTTT | CASTAQGNSPLHF
TRBJ1-3 | TRBV3-1/TRBV3-2 | . | . | TGTGCCAGCAGCCAAGCAGTTATCGGAAACACCATATATTTT | CASSQAVIGNTIYF
TRBJ1-2 | TRBV28 | TRBD1 | . | TGTGCCAGCAGACCTACAGGGGAGGCCTATGGCTACACCTTC | CASRPTGEAYGYTF
TRBJ2-5 | TRBV6-6 | TRBD1 | once | TGTGCCAGCACCCCCAGGGACAGAGAGACCCAGTACTTC | CASTPRDRETQYF
TRBJ1-1 | TRBV10-3 | . | few | TGTGCCATCAGTGAGGGGGGGTCGAACACTGAAGCTTTCTTT | CAISEGGSNTEAFF
TRBJ1-6 | TRBV5-1 | . | . | TGCGCCAGCAGCTTGGGAGGAACCCGAAATTCACCCCTCCACTTT | CASSLGGTRNSPLHF
TRBJ2-2 | TRBV9 | TRBD1 | . | TGTGCCAGCAGCGTTTCAGGGGGCGCAAGCACCGGGGAGCTGTTTTTT | CASSVSGGASTGELFF
TRBJ2-3 | TRBV28 | TRBD2 | once | TGTGCCAGCAGTCCAACTAGCGGGGGTCGAAATACGCAGTATTTT | CASSPTSGGRNTQYF
TRBJ1-2 | TRBV6-5 | . | . | TGTGCCAGCACCTACCAGGGAAATGGCTACACCTTC | CASTYQGNGYTF
TRBJ2-7 | TRBV7-2 | TRBD1 | . | TGTGCCAGCAGCTTAGGGGCGGGACAGGGATTCTCCTACGAGCAGTACTTC | CASSLGAGQGFSYEQYF
TRBJ1-2 | TRBV19 | . | once | TGTGCCAGTAGTGACCAGGGGACCCTTCTTAACTATGGCTACACCTTC | CASSDQGTLLNYGYTF
TRBJ2-5 | TRBV11-2 | . | . | TGTGCCAGCAGTTTGGGACTGTACCAAGAGACCCAGTACTTC | CASSLGLYQETQYF
TRBJ1-5 | TRBV5-5 | . | . | TGTGCCAGCAGCTTACAGGATGATCAGCCCCAGCATTTT | CASSLQDDQPQHF
TRBJ1-1 | TRBV5-4 | . | . | TGTGCCAGCAGCTTGGGTCAGGGCATGAACACTGAAGCTTTCTTT | CASSLGQGMNTEAFF
TRBJ1-1 | TRBV12-5 | TRBD1 | once | TGTGCTAGTGGTTTCTACACAGGGGATCGTGTTGAAGCTTTCTTT | CASGFYTGDRVEAFF
TRBJ1-2 | TRBV7-8 | . | . | TGTGCCAGCAGCTTAAACCGAGAGGGTCGGCGTGGCTACACCTTC | CASSLNREGRRGYTF
TRBJ1-5 | TRBV6-4 | . | few | TGTGCCGGCCGCCAGGTAGGTCTTAGCAATCAGCCCCAGCATTTT | CAGRQVGLSNQPQHF
TRBJ2-7 | TRBV29-1 | . | . | TGCAGCGTTGAAGATCCCGGGGACGAGCAGTACTTC | CSVEDPGDEQYF
TRBJ1-6 | TRBV5-1 | TRBD1 | . | TGCGCCAGCAGCAGGACAGGGGCGGGGTATAATTCACCCCTCCACTTT | CASSRTGAGYNSPLHF
TRBJ1-1 | TRBV11-3 | . | . | TGTGCCAGCAGGACACAGAATGAAGCTTTCTTT | CASRTQNEAFF
TRBJ1-2 | TRBV6-5 | TRBD1 | . | TGTGCCAGCAGCTACGGGACAGACTATGGCTACACCTTC | CASSYGTDYGYTF
TRBJ1-1 | TRBV29-1 | TRBD1 | . | TGCAGCGTTGAAGTCTGGACAGGGGGTTTTGCGAACACTGAAGCTTTCTTT | CSVEVWTGGFANTEAFF
TRBJ2-1 | TRBV3-1/TRBV3-2 | TRBD1 | . | TGTGCCAGCAGCCCCGACAGGGGGGTACTTAATGAGCAGTTCTTC | CASSPDRGVLNEQFF
TRBJ1-1 | TRBV7-2 | . | many | TGTGCCAGCAGCTCCCTAGTCCCGAACACTGAAGCTTTCTTT | CASSSLVPNTEAFF
TRBJ2-5 | TRBV3-1/TRBV3-2 | . | . | TGTGCCAGCAGCTCGGGGTATCAAGAGACCCAGTACTTC | CASSSGYQETQYF
TRBJ1-4 | TRBV6-5 | TRBD1 | once | TGTGCCAGCAGTTACCTAGGGACAGGGACGCAAGAAAAACTGTTTTTT | CASSYLGTGTQEKLFF
TRBJ1-5 | TRBV29-1 | TRBD1 | . | TGCAGCGTTGTTATCCTCTCCGGGACAGGGGATCAGCCCCAGCATTTT | CSVVILSGTGDQPQHF
TRBJ1-4 | TRBV14 | . | . | TGTGCCAGCAGCCGCTATGGAGCTAATGAAAAACTGTTTTTT | CASSRYGANEKLFF
TRBJ1-1 | TRBV19 | . | . | TGTGCCAGTATTAGCCCCGGGGGTAGTGGCACTGAAGCTTTCTTT | CASISPGGSGTEAFF
TRBJ1-1 | TRBV3-1/TRBV3-2 | TRBD1 | . | TGTGCCAGCAGCGCCCGGGACAGGAACACTGAAGCTTTCTTT | CASSARDRNTEAFF
TRBJ1-1 | TRBV11-3 | . | . | TGTGCCAGCAGCTTAGGTCTGGGGCGGCCGAACACTGAAGCTTTCTTT | CASSLGLGRPNTEAFF
TRBJ1-3 | TRBV18 | TRBD1 | few | TGTGCCAGCTCACGAGGGACAGACTCTGGAAACACCATATATTTT | CASSRGTDSGNTIYF
TRBJ1-1 | TRBV27 | . | . | TGTGCCAGCAGTTTTACAGGGTTGGCTGAAGCTTTCTTT | CASSFTGLAEAFF
TRBJ2-5 | TRBV5-1 | . | . | TGCGCCAGCGGAGGGGACAGTCAAGAGACCCAGTACTTC | CASGGDSQETQYF
TRBJ1-1 | TRBV6-4 | . | . | TGTGCCAGCAGTATCAGGCGGGGCACTGAAGCTTTCTTT | CASSIRRGTEAFF
TRBJ2-3 | TRBV5-1 | . | . | TGCGCCAGCAGCCCCCGTTCCGGGACTAGCACAGATACGCAGTATTTT | CASSPRSGTSTDTQYF
TRBJ2-5 | TRBV25-1 | . | . | TGTGCCAGCAGTGAATTACAGGGAGGGGGAGAGACCCAGTACTTC | CASSELQGGGETQYF
TRBJ2-2 | TRBV3-1/TRBV3-2 | . | . | TGTGCCAGCAGCCAAATAGTCGGCACCGGGGAGCTGTTTTTT | CASSQIVGTGELFF
TRBJ2-1 | TRBV5-1 | . | . | TGCGCCAGCAGTTCGGCGGTCTTCGGCAATGAGCAGTTCTTC | CASSSAVFGNEQFF
TRBJ1-1 | TRBV28 | . | . | TGTGCCAGCAGTTTAGGTACAGGGAAACTTAACACTGAAGCTTTCTTT | CASSLGTGKLNTEAFF
TRBJ1-3 | TRBV6-2/TRBV6-3 | . | . | TGTGCCAGCAGTTACTCGGGCAGTGGCAACACCATATATTTT | CASSYSGSGNTIYF
TRBJ1-2 | TRBV6-5 | TRBD1 | . | TGTGCCAGCAGTTATGGACAGGGGAGTGATGGCTACACCTTC | CASSYGQGSDGYTF
TRBJ2-3 | TRBV9 | TRBD2 | few | TGTGCCAGCAGCGTTAGTAGCGGGGACTATACGCAGTATTTT | CASSVSSGDYTQYF